Below are 8 T cell receptor beta chains sequenced from a single sample in a study of blood T cell repertoires in COVID-19. The data were produced by immunoSEQ multiplex PCR, yet TCRdb's version contains in-frame clones alone and is incomplete. The sample shows 30,000 to 35,000 clones, 80% to 90% of them seen only once. Sequences were obtained from peripheral blood. The receptors were gathered from a man aged 60-69 years with active COVID-19.

J is TRBJ2-5 and V is TRBV6-1, with D possibly matching TRBD1 (5 bases). This CDR3 spans 15 amino acids. The V gene's germline CDR1 is MNHNS and CDR2 SASEGT. Trimming took off 0 bases at V and 5 bases at J, with 13 bases between the two ends. In DNA, the CDR3 is TGTGCCAGCAGTGAAGCGCAAGGGGCAGGGGAGACCCAGTACTTC. Translated: CASSEAQGAGETQYF.

This clone was observed once. The chain combines TRBV27 with TRBJ1-3; D gene uncertain. Trimming removed 2 bases from V and 4 bases from J, with 9 bases in between. The CDR3 has 14 amino acids. Germline V CDR1 and CDR2: MNHEY, SMNVEV (reference sequence). The DNA for the CDR3 is TGTGCCAGCAGTTTACGCGGGGTAGGAAACACCATATATTTT. It yields the protein CASSLRGVGNTIYF.

The V call is TRBV4-3, the J call TRBJ2-4, with D possibly being TRBD1 (6 bases). V was clipped by 0 bases and J by 9 bases, with 15 bases between them. This CDR3 has 15 residues. Germline V CDR1 and CDR2: LGHNA, YSLEER. CDR3 nucleotides: TGCGCCAGCAGCCAAGAGTCAGGGGCGATGAGCATTCAGTACTTC. Its protein is CASSQESGAMSIQYF.

The rearrangement joins TRBV25-1 to TRBJ1-3, with D perhaps TRBD1 (5 bases). CDR3 size: 15 residues. Germline V gene sequence: CDR1 MGHDK, CDR2 SYGVNS. V was cut by 6 bases and J by 2 bases, with 14 bases left in between. In DNA form, the CDR3 reads TGTGCCAGCAGCGAGCGCGGGGGGACTGGAAACACCATATATTTT. Translation: CASSERGGTGNTIYF.

The chain uses TRBV11-2 and TRBJ2-5; 7 bases align to TRBD1. The trim removed 5 bases at V and 2 bases at J, leaving 8 bases unmatched. This CDR3 is built from 15 residues. In germline, CDR1 is SGHAT, CDR2 FQNNGV. The CDR3 nucleotides are TGTGCCAGCAGCAGAGACAGGGCAACGCAAGAGACCCAGTACTTC. Translating gives CASSRDRATQETQYF.

This clone is classed as medium-sized (0.01 to 0.1%). V is TRBV11-3 and J is TRBJ1-2; the D is unclear. Trimming removed 10 bases from V and 9 bases from J, with 12 bases in between. Germline V gene data show CDR1 as SGHNT and CDR2 as YENEEA. This CDR3 is 10 amino acids long. In DNA form, the CDR3 reads TGTGCCATTGAGGGAGGGTGCTACACCTTC. Its protein product is CAIEGGCYTF. Full variable domain (outside the CDR3, taken from reference TRBV11-3 and TRBJ1-2): EAGVVQSPRYKIIEKKQPVAFWCNPISGHNTLYWYLQNLGQGPELLIRYENEEAVDDSQLPKDRFSAERLKGVDSTLKIQPAELGDSAVYLCAIEGGCYTFGSGTRLTVV.

The chain uses TRBV19 and TRBJ2-1; 10 nucleotides match TRBD2. The V gene's germline CDR1 is LNHDA and CDR2 SQIVND (reference sequence). V gave up 7 bases and J gave up 2 bases; unmatched junction bases: 5. This CDR3 is built from 15 residues. CDR3 residues: CASTPLAGAYNEQFF. The CDR3 nucleotides are TGTGCCAGTACCCCCCTAGCGGGGGCCTACAATGAGCAGTTCTTC. Filled out from reference TRBV19 and TRBJ2-1, the complete variable domain reads DGGITQSPKYLFRKEGQNVTLSCEQNLNHDAMYWYRQDPGQGLRLIYYSQIVNDFQKGDIAEGYSVSREKKESFPLTVTSAQKNPTAFYLCASTPLAGAYNEQFFGPGTRLTVL.

The chain combines TRBV3-1 (or the pseudogene TRBV3-2) with TRBJ1-4, with a possible D match to TRBD1 (5 bases). V shed 0 bases and J shed 0 bases, with 11 bases lying between them. This CDR3 is 17 amino acids long. Per germline, CDR1 LGHDT and CDR2 YNNKEL (reference sequence). The CDR3 is CASSQDTLGATNEKLFF. The CDR3 bases are TGTGCCAGCAGCCAAGATACCCTAGGGGCAACTAATGAAAAACTGTTTTTT.